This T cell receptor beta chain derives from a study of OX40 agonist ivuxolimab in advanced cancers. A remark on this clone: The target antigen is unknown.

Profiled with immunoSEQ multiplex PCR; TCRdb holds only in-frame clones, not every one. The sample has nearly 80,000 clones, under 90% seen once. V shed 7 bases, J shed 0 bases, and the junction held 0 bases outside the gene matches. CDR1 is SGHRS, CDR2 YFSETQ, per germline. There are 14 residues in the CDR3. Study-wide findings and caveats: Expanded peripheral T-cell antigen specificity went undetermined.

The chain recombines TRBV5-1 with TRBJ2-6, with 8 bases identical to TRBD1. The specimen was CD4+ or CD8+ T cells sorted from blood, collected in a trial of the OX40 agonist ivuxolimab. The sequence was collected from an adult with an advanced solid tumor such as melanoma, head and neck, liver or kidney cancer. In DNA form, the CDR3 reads TGCGCCAGCGGACAGGGCTCTGGGGCCAACGTCCTGACTTTC. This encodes CASGQGSGANVLTF.